This T cell receptor (beta chain) was identified during a study of blood T cell repertoires in COVID-19. Germline CDR1 reads SEHNR; CDR2 reads FQNEAQ (reference sequence). The CDR3 runs 17 residues. V lost 4 bases and J 5 bases, leaving 24 bases between the germline ends. Enrolled through a virtual design, the participants were between roughly 18 and 90 years of age and came from about two dozen US areas. Some clones are missing from TCRdb's copy, which holds only in-frame ones; the method was immunoSEQ multiplex PCR. The sample yields around 500,000 clones, about 85% seen once. The sample taken for sequencing was PBMCs or T cells enriched from blood (not recorded which). J is TRBJ2-7 and V is TRBV7-9; D may be TRBD1 (8 bases). The TCR was taken from a woman aged 55-69 years who had recovered from COVID-19. The CDR3 region has the DNA TGTGCCAGCAGCTCGAAGGACAGGGAGGGTGGCAGGGACGAGCAGTACTTC. This gives the protein CASSSKDREGGRDEQYF. The full variable domain, rest sourced from reference TRBV7-9 and TRBJ2-7, is DTGVSQNPRHKITKRGQNVTFRCDPISEHNRLYWYRQTLGQGPEFLTYFQNEAQLEKSRLLSDRFSAERPKGSFSTLEIQRTEQGDSAMYLCASSSKDREGGRDEQYFGPGTRLTVT.